Below, 8 T cell receptor beta chains from the same sample are listed, as sequenced in a study of T cells in Graves' hyperthyroidism and ophthalmopathy. Amplified regions were TCR beta CDR3 sequences from RNA transcripts. Primed by the HTBI set, a first-round RT-PCR was run on the TCR CDR3. MiXCR, run by TCRdb on the multiplex PCR reads, gives a single entry per CDR3 protein. Among roughly 640,000 distinct CDR3 sequences listed, roughly a sixth were seen once. What was sequenced was blood. All receptors derive from a middle-aged woman with Graves' ophthalmopathy.

This clonotype appeared many times. The V call is TRBV18, the J call TRBJ2-1; D is possibly TRBD1 (6 bases). Trimming cost V 4 bases and J 10 bases, with 11 bases left between them. The germline V gene has CDR1 KGHSH and CDR2 LQKENI. CDR3 length equals 12 residues. The CDR3 sequence is CASSRPGTEQFF. CDR3 DNA: TGTGCCAGCTCACGCCCCGGGACAGAGCAGTTCTTC. The full variable domain, completed using reference TRBV18 and TRBJ2-1, is NAGVMQNPRHLVRRRGQEARLRCSPMKGHSHVYWYRQLPEEGLKFMVYLQKENIIDESGMPKERFSAEFPKEGPSILRIQQVVRGDSAAYFCASSRPGTEQFFGPGTRLTVL.

This clonotype occurred a few times. The V call is TRBV18, the J call TRBJ1-5; D is perhaps TRBD1 (6 bases). There are 15 residues in the CDR3. V lost 2 bases and J lost 1, with 9 bases in between. Looked up from germline, CDR1 is KGHSH and CDR2 is LQKENI. The CDR3 sequence: CASSPGTMSNQPQHF. The CDR3 DNA follows: TGTGCCAGCTCACCAGGGACAATGAGCAATCAGCCCCAGCATTTT.

This chain uses TRBV29-1 with TRBJ1-1; D remains unclear. With 5 bases removed from V and 1 base from J, the gap between germline ends came to 5 bases. From germline, CDR1 is SQVTM and CDR2 ANQGSEA. The CDR3 runs 11 residues. CDR3 sequence (DNA): TGCAGCGTTCATTCGAACACTGAAGCTTTCTTT. It encodes CSVHSNTEAFF.

This chain joins TRBV5-1 and TRBJ1-2; 9 nucleotides line up with TRBD1. The CDR3 is 15 amino acids. V shed 4 bases, J shed 8 bases, and the junction held 12 bases outside the gene matches. Germline V gene lookup returns CDR1 SGHRS and CDR2 YFSETQ. CDR3 residues: CASSATGQGIVGYTF. As DNA, the CDR3 is TGCGCCAGCAGCGCCACGGGACAGGGAATTGTAGGCTACACCTTC.

This clonotype was detected many times. CDR3 amino acids: CASSQDPADSGNTIYF. The CDR3 nucleotides read TGTGCCAGCAGCCAAGATCCGGCGGACTCTGGAAACACCATATATTTT. V and J are TRBV3-1 and TRBJ1-3; unclear D gene. The CDR3 is made up of 16 amino acids. Trimming left V 0 bases short and J 0 bases short, with 9 bases between. CDR1 is LGHDT, CDR2 YNNKEL, per germline (reference sequence).

V is TRBV20-1 and J is TRBJ1-5; no definite D call. The germline V gene encodes CDR1 DFQATT and CDR2 SNEGSKA (reference sequence). V was cut by 6 bases and J by 6 bases, with 18 bases left in between. CDR3 length: 14 residues. This CDR3 reads CSAGSPGAGQPQHF. DNA for the CDR3: TGCAGTGCCGGTTCTCCGGGCGCGGGTCAGCCCCAGCATTTT.

This clonotype was found a few times. V gene TRBV19 combines with J gene TRBJ2-1, with D perhaps TRBD1 (8 bases). The germline V gene has CDR1 LNHDA and CDR2 SQIVND (reference sequence). This CDR3 comprises 14 residues. V was cut by 7 bases and J by 1 base, with 11 bases left in between. In nucleotides, the CDR3 is TGTGCCAGTAACAGGGGGGGTTCCTACAATGAGCAGTTCTTC. This codes for CASNRGGSYNEQFF. The full variable domain, completed using reference TRBV19 and TRBJ2-1, is DGGITQSPKYLFRKEGQNVTLSCEQNLNHDAMYWYRQDPGQGLRLIYYSQIVNDFQKGDIAEGYSVSREKKESFPLTVTSAQKNPTAFYLCASNRGGSYNEQFFGPGTRLTVL.

This clonotype was counted ten times or more. The V call is TRBV13, the J call TRBJ2-2; D is uncertain. The CDR3 spans 15 residues. Germline values: CDR1 PRHDT, CDR2 FYEKMQ (reference sequence). With 5 bases removed from V and 6 bases from J, the gap between germline ends came to 16 bases. In nucleotides, the CDR3 is TGTGCCAGCAGCCCTCCGATGAGTCGAGCCGGGGAGCTGTTTTTT. It is translated as CASSPPMSRAGELFF.